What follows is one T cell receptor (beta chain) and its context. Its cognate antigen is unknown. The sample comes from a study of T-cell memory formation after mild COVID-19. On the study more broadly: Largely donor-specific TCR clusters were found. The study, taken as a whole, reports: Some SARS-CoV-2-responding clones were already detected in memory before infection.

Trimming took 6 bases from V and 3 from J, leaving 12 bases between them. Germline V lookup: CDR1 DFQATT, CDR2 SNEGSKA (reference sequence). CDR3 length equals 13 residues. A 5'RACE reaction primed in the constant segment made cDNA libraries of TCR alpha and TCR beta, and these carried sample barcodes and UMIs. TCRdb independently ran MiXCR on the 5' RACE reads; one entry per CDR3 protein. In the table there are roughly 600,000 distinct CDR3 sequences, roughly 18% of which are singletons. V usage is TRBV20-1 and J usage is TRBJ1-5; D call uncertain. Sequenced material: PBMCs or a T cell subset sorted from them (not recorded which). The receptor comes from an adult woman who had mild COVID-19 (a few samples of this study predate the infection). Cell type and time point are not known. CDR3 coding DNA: TGCAGTGCCGTCTCAGGAACCAATCAGCCCCAGCATTTT. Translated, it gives CSAVSGTNQPQHF.